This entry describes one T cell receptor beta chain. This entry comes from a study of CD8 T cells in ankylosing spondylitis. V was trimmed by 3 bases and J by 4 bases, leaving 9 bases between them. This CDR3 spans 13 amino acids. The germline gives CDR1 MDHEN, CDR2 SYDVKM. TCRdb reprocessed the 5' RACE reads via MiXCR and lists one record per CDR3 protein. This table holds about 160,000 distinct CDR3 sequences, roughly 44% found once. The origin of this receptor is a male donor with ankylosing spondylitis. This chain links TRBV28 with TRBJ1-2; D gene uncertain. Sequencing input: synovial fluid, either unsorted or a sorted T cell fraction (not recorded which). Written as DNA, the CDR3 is TGTGCCAGCAGTTTGGCCCGCGGCTATGGCTACACCTTC. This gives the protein CASSLARGYGYTF.